The sequence of this T cell receptor beta chain was determined in a study of T cell changes during pregnancy in multiple sclerosis. This CDR3 has 14 residues. CDR1 SSHAT and CDR2 FNYEAQ come from the germline V gene (reference sequence). Assay: immunoSEQ multiplex PCR; the TCRdb copy retains only in-frame clones and omits some. Among around 40,000 clones listed, 85% to 95% were seen once. With regard to this clone: One end of the junction does not line up with germline, which may come from a read error.

The specimen comprised CD8+ T cells from peripheral blood mononuclear cells, sampled in the third trimester of pregnancy. The sequence came from a female donor with multiple sclerosis, enrolled in a pregnancy study. The V and J genes are TRBV7-7 and TRBJ2-7; tentative D call: TRBD2 (5 bases). The CDR3 reads CASSSGSNSYEQYF. Here the CDR3 DNA reads TGTGCTAGCAGCTCGGGGTCCAATTCCTACGAGCAGTACTTC.